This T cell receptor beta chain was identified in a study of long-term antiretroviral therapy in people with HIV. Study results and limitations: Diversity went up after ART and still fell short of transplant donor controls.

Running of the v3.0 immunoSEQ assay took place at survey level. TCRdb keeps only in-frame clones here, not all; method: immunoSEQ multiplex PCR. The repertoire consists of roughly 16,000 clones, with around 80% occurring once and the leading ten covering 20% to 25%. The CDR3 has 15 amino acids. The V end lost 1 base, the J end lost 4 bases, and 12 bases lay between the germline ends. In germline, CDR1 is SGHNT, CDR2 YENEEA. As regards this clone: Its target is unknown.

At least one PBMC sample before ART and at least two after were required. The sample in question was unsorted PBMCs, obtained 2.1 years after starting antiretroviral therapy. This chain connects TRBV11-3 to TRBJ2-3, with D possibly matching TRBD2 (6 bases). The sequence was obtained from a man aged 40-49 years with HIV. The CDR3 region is CASSLGGRGPDTQYF. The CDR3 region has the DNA TGTGCCAGCAGCTTAGGAGGGCGGGGCCCAGATACGCAGTATTTT.